These 25 T cell receptor beta chains were sequenced from one sample in a study of blood T cell repertoires in COVID-19 (dated by TCRdb to between 2020 and 2021). The library was made by the immunoSEQ multiplex PCR assay. The clones in this table, taken by TCRdb from immuneACCESS, are in-frame only. Not every clone is retained; where verified, under half of the shortfall comes from an unresolved V gene, and the cause of the rest is unknown. In this sample the table shows some 220,000 clones, about nine tenths of which occur a single time. The leading ten clones occupy 3% to 4.5% of the sample. Sequenced sample: PBMCs or T cells enriched from blood (not recorded which). These receptors all stem from a woman aged 40 to 50 with acute COVID-19.

The V and J genes are TRBV19 and TRBJ2-5, with a tentative D call TRBD1 (6 bases). This CDR3 spans 13 amino acids. The ends were cut back, 4 bases at V and 2 bases at J, with 8 bases in the middle. In germline, CDR1 is LNHDA, CDR2 SQIVND (reference sequence). This CDR3 reads CASSRGGQETQYF. CDR3 coding DNA: TGTGCCAGTAGTAGAGGGGGACAAGAGACCCAGTACTTC.

This chain connects TRBV7-2 to TRBJ2-5, with 15 bases fitting TRBD2. Trimming cost V 6 bases and J 5 bases; bases outside gene matches: 7. Germline V CDR1 and CDR2: SGHTA, FQGNSA. This CDR3 region has 16 residues. This CDR3 is CASRRTSGGAGETQYF. The CDR3 nucleotides are TGTGCCAGCAGACGGACTAGCGGGGGGGCCGGGGAGACCCAGTACTTC.

The genes are TRBV9 and TRBJ2-1; the match to TRBD2 covers 15 bases. Germline V gene sequence: CDR1 SGDLS, CDR2 YYNGEE. This CDR3 is built from 18 residues. V shed 3 bases and J 0 bases; nucleotides not matched to a gene: 4. The CDR3 sequence: CASSGGTSGGSSYNEQFF. As DNA, the CDR3 is TGTGCCAGCAGCGGCGGGACTAGCGGGGGGAGCTCCTACAATGAGCAGTTCTTC.

This rearrangement joins TRBV9 to TRBJ2-7; 8 nucleotides match TRBD1. The CDR3 loop spans 14 amino acids. Germline-derived CDR1 and CDR2 are SGDLS and YYNGEE. Trimming removed 4 bases from V and 0 bases from J; junction bases left unmatched: 3. The CDR3 coding sequence is TGTGCCAGCAGCCCGGACAGGGCCTCCTACGAGCAGTACTTC. Translated: CASSPDRASYEQYF.

The V and J genes are TRBV6-2 or TRBV6-3 and TRBJ2-1; D uncertain. The CDR3 consists of 14 residues. Germline values: CDR1 MNHEY, CDR2 SVGEGT. Trimming removed 2 bases from V and 4 bases from J, with 9 bases in between. In nucleotides, the CDR3 is TGTGCCAGCAGTTACCGTGAGCGATACAATGAGCAGTTCTTC. Residues: CASSYRERYNEQFF.

The rearrangement links TRBV15 to TRBJ1-5; 8 bases match TRBD1. Germline CDR1 is LNHNV and CDR2 is YYDKDF (reference sequence). V lost 7 bases, J lost 3 bases, and 5 bases stayed unmatched. This CDR3 is 14 amino acids long. DNA of the CDR3: TGTGCCACCAACCAGGGGGCGGACAATCAGCCCCAGCATTTT. It codes for CATNQGADNQPQHF.

V usage is TRBV19 and J usage is TRBJ2-7; 7 bases are a match to TRBD1. After removal of 5 bases from V and 2 bases from J, the junction contained 9 bases not matched to a gene. The V gene's germline CDR1 is LNHDA and CDR2 SQIVND (reference sequence). The CDR3 sequence is 15 residues long. CDR3 nucleotide sequence: TGTGCCAGTAGTGCTGCGACAGGGCAGACCTACGAGCAGTACTTC. It codes for CASSAATGQTYEQYF. Full variable domain (missing parts from reference TRBV19 and TRBJ2-7): DGGITQSPKYLFRKEGQNVTLSCEQNLNHDAMYWYRQDPGQGLRLIYYSQIVNDFQKGDIAEGYSVSREKKESFPLTVTSAQKNPTAFYLCASSAATGQTYEQYFGPGTRLTVT.

The chain employs TRBV11-2 and TRBJ2-7; 8 bases are shared with TRBD1. CDR3 length: 15 residues. Losses at the gene ends were 2 bases for V and 3 bases for J; bases not matched to a gene: 6. Germline V gives CDR1 SGHAT, CDR2 FQNNGV. This CDR3 reads CASSLSDREIYEQYF. CDR3 nucleotides: TGTGCCAGCAGCTTATCGGACAGGGAGATCTACGAGCAGTACTTC.

The rearrangement uses TRBV9 and TRBJ1-2, with TRBD1 identical over 9 bases. V was pared by 3 bases and J by 4 bases, with 7 bases of the junction left unmatched. The CDR3 has 15 amino acids. The germline V gene encodes CDR1 SGDLS and CDR2 YYNGEE. The DNA for the CDR3 is TGTGCCAGCAGCGCGGGGGGACAGGGTAGCTATGGCTACACCTTC. It encodes CASSAGGQGSYGYTF.

J is TRBJ2-3 and V is TRBV5-5; TRBD1 matches 8 bases. CDR3 length equals 16 residues. Germline assignment: CDR1 SGHKS and CDR2 YYEKEE (reference sequence). J lost 2 bases, V lost 3 bases, and 8 bases had no gene match. The CDR3 region is CASSSPDRGLTDTQYF. The CDR3 DNA reads TGTGCCAGCAGCTCTCCCGACAGGGGCCTCACAGATACGCAGTATTTT.

A few counts support this clone. This rearrangement joins TRBV19 to TRBJ1-1, with D hard to call. V lost 3 bases and J 5 bases, leaving 19 bases between the germline ends. There are 16 residues in the CDR3. Per germline, CDR1 LNHDA and CDR2 SQIVND (reference sequence). The DNA for the CDR3 is TGTGCCAGTAGTATCGCTCGGGGAGGAGGACGGACTGAAGCTTTCTTT. It encodes CASSIARGGGRTEAFF.

The chain has TRBV19 and TRBJ1-1; 9 bases line up with TRBD1. Trimming removed 3 bases from V and 5 bases from J; junction bases left unmatched: 13. The V gene's germline CDR1 is LNHDA and CDR2 SQIVND (reference sequence). The CDR3 spans 17 residues. CDR3 sequence reads: CASSIGGQGGFRTEAFF. In DNA form, the CDR3 reads TGTGCCAGTAGTATTGGGGGACAGGGCGGGTTTAGGACTGAAGCTTTCTTT.

V and J are TRBV29-1 and TRBJ1-2; possible D gene TRBD1, 5 bases. This CDR3 has 11 amino acids. Germline assignment: CDR1 SQVTM and CDR2 ANQGSEA. V dropped 6 bases and J dropped 5 bases, with 10 bases sitting between them. CDR3: CSVDTGYGYTF. CDR3 nucleotides: TGCAGCGTGGACACCGGTTATGGCTACACCTTC.

This chain connects TRBV9 to TRBJ1-2; D uncertain. CDR3 length equals 11 residues. V lost 4 bases and J 8 bases, leaving 9 bases between the germline ends. In germline, CDR1 is SGDLS, CDR2 YYNGEE. In nucleotides, the CDR3 is TGTGCCAGCAGCACGGTCGGGGGCTACACCTTC. Translation gives CASSTVGGYTF. The variable domain in full, with the rest retrieved from reference TRBV9 and TRBJ1-2, is DSGVTQTPKHLITATGQRVTLRCSPRSGDLSVYWYQQSLDQGLQFLIQYYNGEERAKGNILERFSAQQFPDLHSELNLSSLELGDSALYFCASSTVGGYTFGSGTRLTVV.

This clone appeared a few times. The chain combines TRBV5-5 with TRBJ1-4; D remains ambiguous. Germline V gene sequence: CDR1 SGHKS, CDR2 YYEKEE (reference sequence). Between the trimmed V and J ends, which lost 0 bases and 6 bases, there was a span of 9 bases. The CDR3 loop spans 14 amino acids. CDR3 in amino acids: CASSLGTGHEKLFF. CDR3 DNA: TGTGCCAGCAGCTTGGGAACGGGTCATGAAAAACTGTTTTTT. The full variable domain, its missing parts supplied by reference TRBV5-5 and TRBJ1-4, is DAGVTQSPTHLIKTRGQQVTLRCSPISGHKSVSWYQQVLGQGPQFIFQYYEKEERGRGNFPDRFSARQFPNYSSELNVNALLLGDSALYLCASSLGTGHEKLFFGSGTQLSVL.

This chain uses TRBV4-3 with TRBJ1-1; a weak D match, TRBD1 (5 bases). CDR1 is LGHNA, CDR2 YSLEER, per germline. V shed 0 bases and J shed 8 bases, with 10 bases lying between them. The CDR3 length is 13 residues. The chain's CDR3 is CASSQDGAREAFF. As DNA, the CDR3 is TGCGCCAGCAGCCAAGATGGGGCCCGGGAAGCTTTCTTT.

The rearrangement uses TRBV5-1 and TRBJ2-1; TRBD2 matches 10 bases. Germline CDR1 reads SGHRS; CDR2 reads YFSETQ. V was pared by 5 bases and J by 0 bases, with 11 bases of the junction left unmatched. The CDR3 is 18 amino acids. Written as DNA, the CDR3 is TGCGCCAGCAGATTCCGGACTAGCGGTGGGAGCTCCTACAATGAGCAGTTCTTC. This gives the protein CASRFRTSGGSSYNEQFF.

The chain joins TRBV15 to TRBJ1-5; tentative D call: TRBD1 (5 bases). CDR1 LNHNV and CDR2 YYDKDF come from the germline V gene (reference sequence). Trimming cost V 3 bases and J 2 bases, with 8 bases left between them. The CDR3 has 14 amino acids. CDR3 sequence (DNA): TGTGCCACCAGCAGGGGAGGGGGCAATCAGCCCCAGCATTTT. Encoded protein: CATSRGGGNQPQHF.

V and J are TRBV2 and TRBJ2-1; tentatively, D is TRBD1 (5 bases). CDR3 length equals 17 residues. CDR1 and CDR2 (germline): SNHLY, FYNNEI. Trimming stripped 10 bases from V and 5 bases from J, with 27 bases between. The CDR3 DNA follows: TGTGCCACACAGAGACGGAGCTTGGGGCGCCTGGACAATGAGCAGTTCTTC. It is translated as CATQRRSLGRLDNEQFF.

This clone was observed once. This chain links TRBV5-1 with TRBJ2-2; the match to TRBD2 covers 8 bases. The V gene's germline CDR1 is SGHRS and CDR2 YFSETQ. Trimming took 4 bases from V and 2 from J; bases not matched to a gene: 10. The length of the CDR3 is 17 residues. CDR3: CASSRRWRGDNTGELFF. In nucleotides, the CDR3 is TGCGCCAGCAGCCGACGTTGGCGGGGGGATAACACCGGGGAGCTGTTTTTT.

V usage is TRBV2 and J usage is TRBJ1-2; possibly TRBD1 for D (5 bases). Germline CDR1 is SNHLY and CDR2 is FYNNEI. The CDR3 has 15 amino acids. The V gene lost 8 bases and the J gene lost 0 bases, with 16 bases spanning the gap. CDR3: CASARGGVANYGYTF. The CDR3 region has the DNA TGTGCCAGCGCCCGGGGGGGGGTCGCTAACTATGGCTACACCTTC.

The chain combines TRBV5-6 with TRBJ1-2; the D gene is possibly TRBD1 (5 bases). CDR3 length: 14 residues. The germline V gene has CDR1 SGHDT and CDR2 YYEEEE. V lost 0 bases, J lost 5 bases, and 11 bases lay in between. The CDR3 nucleotides are TGTGCCAGCAGCTTGGGACAGCAGTGGTATGGCTACACCTTC. Its protein is CASSLGQQWYGYTF.

The rearrangement links TRBV10-3 to TRBJ2-5; 10 positions match TRBD1. The V gene end was trimmed by 4 bases and the J gene end by 4 bases; junction bases not matched to a gene: 3. Germline V lookup: CDR1 ENHRY, CDR2 SYGVKD. This CDR3 has 14 residues. CDR3 nucleotides: TGTGCCATCAGTGGGGGACAGGGGCCAGAGACCCAGTACTTC. Its protein is CAISGGQGPETQYF.

The chain couples TRBV9 to TRBJ2-2, with TRBD1 identical over 11 bases. The junction had 6 bases not matched to a gene; V was cut back by 3 bases and J by 5 bases. From germline, CDR1 is SGDLS and CDR2 YYNGEE. This CDR3 spans 16 amino acids. The CDR3 DNA reads TGTGCCAGCAGCGGTCCTGGACAGGGGGCAACCGGGGAGCTGTTTTTT. Translation gives CASSGPGQGATGELFF.

This rearrangement joins TRBV19 to TRBJ2-2; D may be TRBD1 (6 bases). The germline V gene encodes CDR1 LNHDA and CDR2 SQIVND (reference sequence). Trimming pared 5 bases from V and 4 bases from J, leaving 20 bases between. This CDR3 is built from 17 residues. The CDR3 protein is CASSARSYRVATGELFF. CDR3 sequence (DNA): TGTGCCAGTAGTGCAAGGTCTTACAGGGTCGCCACCGGGGAGCTGTTTTTT. Filled out from reference TRBV19 and TRBJ2-2, the complete variable domain reads DGGITQSPKYLFRKEGQNVTLSCEQNLNHDAMYWYRQDPGQGLRLIYYSQIVNDFQKGDIAEGYSVSREKKESFPLTVTSAQKNPTAFYLCASSARSYRVATGELFFGEGSRLTVL.